The clone carrying this T cell receptor (beta chain) was seen a single time. Data came from immunoSEQ multiplex PCR; TCRdb stores just in-frame clones and leaves some out. The data show around 300,000 clones, roughly 84% seen once. The sample originates from a study of shared clonotypes between healthy human individuals. Germline values: CDR1 GTSNPN, CDR2 SVGIG (reference sequence). This CDR3 is 14 amino acids long. With V trimmed by 8 bases and J by 6 bases, 15 bases remained unmatched. CD45RO+ cells and CCR7-negative CD45RA+ TemRA cells were combined as CD8 memory. V usage is TRBV30 and J usage is TRBJ1-2, with TRBD1 matching 7 bases. This TCR came from a man aged 18 to 29 in good health. The sequenced sample consisted of memory CD8+ T cells sorted from blood. Subset indicated: CD45RO+ cells pooled with CCR7-negative TemRA cells. The CDR3 here is CAGLFQGEGDGYTF. The CDR3 DNA follows: TGTGCCGGGCTGTTCCAGGGGGAGGGGGATGGCTACACCTTC.